This entry is about one TCR beta chain. The antigen is not known. V gave up 3 bases and J gave up 2 bases, with 8 bases separating them. Germline CDR1 reads LNHDA; CDR2 reads SQIVND (reference sequence). This CDR3 is 13 amino acids long. This sample is drawn from a study of pediatric ulcerative colitis. Study context: Fewer than ten patients showed pancolitis and two showed left-sided colitis. Broader study findings: A couple of patients had blood samples with substantially reduced template counts. Blood-rectal clonal overlap within each person was significantly higher in ulcerative colitis patients than controls.

The assay was immunoSEQ multiplex PCR, and TCRdb's table has in-frame clones only and misses some. The sample records around 68,000 clones, around 80% being singletons. The chain uses TRBV19 and TRBJ2-7, with D unresolved. The TCR sequence derives from a boy younger than 18 with moderate ulcerative colitis. Sequenced material: blood. CDR3 nucleotide sequence: TGTGCCAGTAGTATTCCGACTCCCTACGAGCAGTACTTC. Translated: CASSIPTPYEQYF.